The 19 T cell receptor beta chains below all came from one sample that was sequenced in a study of blood T cells in healthy people across ages. A sample-barcoded 5' primer and a J-beta primer mix were used in a second PCR of about 6 to 11 cycles. TCRdb independently ran MiXCR on the 5' RACE reads; one entry per CDR3 protein. The top ten clones hold about 0.8% of a sample with around 1,000,000 distinct CDR3 sequences, almost 25% of them seen once. This sample was also put to use in a study of T cells of mothers and their children.

Sequenced material: blood. These TCRs come from a girl aged 2 to 10 in good health.

This clonotype showed up just a few times. J is TRBJ1-2 and V is TRBV6-2 or TRBV6-3; D remains ambiguous. The CDR3 runs 12 residues. With 2 bases removed from V and 2 bases from J, the gap between germline ends came to 3 bases. Germline loops: CDR1 MNHEY, CDR2 SVGEGT. DNA for the CDR3: TGTGCCAGCAGTTACAGGAACTATGGCTACACCTTC. Translation gives CASSYRNYGYTF.

The rearrangement uses TRBV18 and TRBJ2-7, with 9 bases that match TRBD2. CDR1 KGHSH and CDR2 LQKENI come from the germline V gene. This CDR3 region has 14 residues. V trimming: 1 base; J trimming: 3 bases; junction bases outside the gene matches: 1. The CDR3 DNA follows: TGTGCCAGCTCACCACGACTAGCGGACTACGAGCAGTACTTC. This sequence encodes CASSPRLADYEQYF.

This clonotype appeared a few times. The rearrangement joins TRBV20-1 to TRBJ2-6, with a possible D match to TRBD1 (6 bases). In germline, CDR1 is DFQATT, CDR2 SNEGSKA (reference sequence). There are 19 residues in the CDR3. Between the trimmed V and J ends, which lost 0 bases and 0 bases, there was a span of 18 bases. CDR3 coding DNA: TGCAGTGCTAGAGAGGGGACAACTTCCGCCTACTCTGGGGCCAACGTCCTGACTTTC. Amino acids: CSAREGTTSAYSGANVLTF.

The gene calls are TRBV7-9 and TRBJ2-2; TRBD2 matches 8 bases. The V gene's germline CDR1 is SEHNR and CDR2 FQNEAQ (reference sequence). The junction had 6 bases not matched to a gene; V was cut back by 1 base and J by 5 bases. The CDR3 spans 16 residues. CDR3 protein: CASSLVLAGKTGELFF. The CDR3, as DNA: TGTGCCAGCAGCTTAGTCTTAGCGGGGAAGACCGGGGAGCTGTTTTTT. Together with reference TRBV7-9 and TRBJ2-2, the CDR3 gives the full variable domain: DTGVSQNPRHKITKRGQNVTFRCDPISEHNRLYWYRQTLGQGPEFLTYFQNEAQLEKSRLLSDRFSAERPKGSFSTLEIQRTEQGDSAMYLCASSLVLAGKTGELFFGEGSRLTVL.

The V and J genes are TRBV3-1 and TRBJ2-5; perhaps TRBD2 as D (7 bases). The DNA end lines up better with TRBJ2-1; the J call may be wrong. The CDR3 length is 18 residues. Per germline, CDR1 LGHDT and CDR2 YNNKEL (reference sequence). CDR3 residues: CASSQGRAGAPPTSEQFF. As DNA, the CDR3 is TGTGCCAGCAGCCAAGGCCGGGCGGGGGCACCTCCTACAAGTGAGCAGTTCTTC.

This clonotype has a handful of counts. For the CDR3, the DNA is TGTGCCAGCAGCTTGGGACAGAGGAATCAGCCCCAGCATTTT. Protein sequence: CASSLGQRNQPQHF. The V and J genes are TRBV3-1 and TRBJ1-5; 7 bases are a match to TRBD1. The CDR3 runs to 14 residues. The V and J ends lost 5 bases and 4 bases, in that order; junction bases with no gene match: 5. Germline assignment: CDR1 LGHDT and CDR2 YNNKEL (reference sequence).

This clonotype was detected a few times. The rearrangement links TRBV12-3 or TRBV12-4 to TRBJ1-1, with D uncertain. There are 15 residues in the CDR3. V shed 5 bases and J shed 0 bases, with 13 bases lying between them. This chain's CDR3 is CASSRLTALNTEAFF. CDR3 in DNA: TGTGCCAGCAGTCGCTTAACGGCCCTGAACACTGAAGCTTTCTTT.

CDR3 amino acids: CASTRMGNGFENYGYTF. DNA for the CDR3: TGTGCCAGCACTCGGATGGGGAACGGCTTTGAGAACTATGGCTACACCTTC. The V and J genes are TRBV2 and TRBJ1-2; D gene unclear. Deletions cut 7 bases from V and 2 bases from J, with 23 bases between. CDR1 is SNHLY, CDR2 FYNNEI, per germline. The CDR3 contains 17 residues.

This chain joins TRBV20-1 and TRBJ1-5; 7 bases are a match to TRBD1. Germline CDR1 and CDR2: DFQATT and SNEGSKA (reference sequence). CDR3 size: 14 residues. Losses at the gene ends were 6 bases for V and 1 base for J; bases not matched to a gene: 6. The CDR3 loop is CSASDRASNQPQHF. The CDR3 region has the DNA TGCAGTGCGTCCGACAGGGCCAGCAATCAGCCCCAGCATTTT.

This clonotype was counted a few times. The chain uses TRBV6-6 and TRBJ2-5; the match to TRBD1 covers 7 bases. The end of the DNA is better explained by TRBJ2-7, so the J call may be wrong. Germline CDR1 MNHNY, CDR2 SVGAGI (reference sequence). The CDR3 length is 12 residues. The DNA for the CDR3 is TGTGCCAGCGGGACAGCCTCCTACGAGCAGTACTTC. It is translated as CASGTASYEQYF.

The CDR3: CASSVAGTSGWSSYNEQFF. As DNA, the CDR3 is TGTGCCAGCAGCGTAGCCGGGACTAGCGGGTGGAGCTCCTACAATGAGCAGTTCTTC. The V and J genes are TRBV9 and TRBJ2-1, with 12 bases lining up with TRBD2. The CDR3 covers 19 residues. CDR1 is SGDLS and CDR2 is YYNGEE in the germline V gene. Germline trimming cut 0 bases from V and 0 bases from J; bases unmatched to any gene: 7.

The chain joins TRBV29-1 to TRBJ2-3; D unclear. Germline V gene sequence: CDR1 SQVTM, CDR2 ANQGSEA. This CDR3 region has 13 residues. V lost 5 bases, J lost 4 bases, and 13 bases lay in between. The CDR3 region is CSVLGISADTQYF. The CDR3 bases are TGCAGCGTTTTAGGGATAAGTGCAGATACGCAGTATTTT.

The chain has TRBV2 and TRBJ2-3; TRBD1 is a possible D gene (5 bases). CDR1 SNHLY and CDR2 FYNNEI come from the germline V gene. V lost 3 bases and J lost 0, with 13 bases in between. This CDR3 comprises 16 residues. CDR3 bases: TGTGCCAGCAGTGATACAGGAGTATCTAGCACAGATACGCAGTATTTT. The encoded protein is CASSDTGVSSTDTQYF.

This clonotype was detected a few times. The V gene is TRBV6-5, the J gene TRBJ1-2; TRBD1 is a possible D gene (6 bases). This CDR3 is 14 amino acids long. Looked up from germline, CDR1 is MNHEY and CDR2 is SVGAGI. V was trimmed by 2 bases and J by 8 bases, leaving 15 bases between them. CDR3 bases: TGTGCCAGCAGTTACCCGGACAGTCTCGAAGGCTACACCTTC. Translation gives CASSYPDSLEGYTF.

This clonotype was counted a single time. The chain couples TRBV6-5 to TRBJ1-6, with D tentatively TRBD1 (5 bases). This CDR3 contains 16 residues. CDR1 MNHEY and CDR2 SVGAGI come from the germline V gene. Trimming removed 8 bases from V and 8 bases from J, with 22 bases in between. The CDR3 loop is CASVEDVGAADSPLHF. The CDR3 nucleotides read TGTGCCAGCGTTGAGGACGTAGGGGCCGCGGATTCACCCCTCCACTTT.

This sequence joins TRBV7-9 and TRBJ2-3, with D possibly being TRBD2 (5 bases). Germline loops: CDR1 SEHNR, CDR2 FQNEAQ (reference sequence). V dropped 5 bases and J dropped 4 bases, with 13 bases sitting between them. This CDR3 comprises 14 residues. The CDR3 sequence is CASSLEDVSDTQYF. CDR3 sequence (DNA): TGTGCCAGCAGCCTGGAGGACGTCTCAGATACGCAGTATTTT. Drawing the rest from reference TRBV7-9 and TRBJ2-3, the complete variable domain is DTGVSQNPRHKITKRGQNVTFRCDPISEHNRLYWYRQTLGQGPEFLTYFQNEAQLEKSRLLSDRFSAERPKGSFSTLEIQRTEQGDSAMYLCASSLEDVSDTQYFGPGTRLTVL.

The V gene is TRBV5-1, the J gene TRBJ2-3, with D maybe TRBD1 (5 bases). This CDR3 region has 14 residues. Germline V gene lookup returns CDR1 SGHRS and CDR2 YFSETQ. Trimming cost V 4 bases and J 2 bases, with 11 bases left between them. The CDR3 DNA reads TGCGCCAGCAGCGAAGGGGTAGCCACAGATACGCAGTATTTT. It is translated as CASSEGVATDTQYF. Combining the CDR3 with reference TRBV5-1 and TRBJ2-3 gives the whole variable domain KAGVTQTPRYLIKTRGQQVTLSCSPISGHRSVSWYQQTPGQGLQFLFEYFSETQRNKGNFPGRFSGRQFSNSRSEMNVSTLELGDSALYLCASSEGVATDTQYFGPGTRLTVL.

This clonotype appeared a few times. CDR3 nucleotide sequence: TGCAGCGGAGGGGGGGGGCCCAACTATGGCTACACCTTC. It specifies CSGGGGPNYGYTF. This chain links TRBV29-1 with TRBJ1-2; tentatively, D is TRBD1 (6 bases). The CDR3 spans 13 residues. The V gene lost 7 bases and the J gene lost 2 bases, with 14 bases spanning the gap. CDR1 and CDR2 (germline): SQVTM, ANQGSEA.

The chain recombines TRBV12-5 with TRBJ2-7; 7 bases agree with TRBD1. The CDR3 extends over 14 amino acids. CDR1 is LGHNT, CDR2 FRNRAP, per germline. After removal of 4 bases from V and 4 bases from J, the junction contained 7 bases not matched to a gene. The DNA for the CDR3 is TGTGCTAGTGGTTCGTTGCAGGGGGATTACGAGCAGTACTTC. Protein: CASGSLQGDYEQYF. Filled out from reference TRBV12-5 and TRBJ2-7, the complete variable domain reads DARVTQTPRHKVTEMGQEVTMRCQPILGHNTVFWYRQTMMQGLELLAYFRNRAPLDDSGMPKDRFSAEMPDATLATLKIQPSEPRDSAVYFCASGSLQGDYEQYFGPGTRLTVT.